This TCR beta chain was obtained from a study of blood T cell repertoires in COVID-19. Overall study: Spain, Italy and the United States supplied samples that represented acute and convalescent COVID-19.

This clone was counted between two and nine times. Under the authors' procedure: From reference gene primer amplification, estimates of nucleated cell counts were derived. Clones were sequenced by immunoSEQ multiplex PCR, and TCRdb holds only the in-frame ones, with some missing. V and J calls and clone size follow that table, whereas D and trimming were derived from the DNA. The top ten hold roughly 6% of the sample, which has approximately 110,000 clones, approximately 70% seen once. The CDR3 totals 14 residues. CDR1 and CDR2 (germline): SGHTA, FQGNSA. After removal of 5 bases from V and 3 bases from J, the junction contained 4 bases not matched to a gene.

The receptor was derived from an older man with acute or convalescent COVID-19. Sequencing input: peripheral blood. The chain uses TRBV7-2 and TRBJ1-1, with 9 nucleotides matching TRBD1. The CDR3 sequence: CASSPRTGDTEAFF. The CDR3 DNA follows: TGTGCCAGCAGCCCCCGGACAGGGGACACTGAAGCTTTCTTT.